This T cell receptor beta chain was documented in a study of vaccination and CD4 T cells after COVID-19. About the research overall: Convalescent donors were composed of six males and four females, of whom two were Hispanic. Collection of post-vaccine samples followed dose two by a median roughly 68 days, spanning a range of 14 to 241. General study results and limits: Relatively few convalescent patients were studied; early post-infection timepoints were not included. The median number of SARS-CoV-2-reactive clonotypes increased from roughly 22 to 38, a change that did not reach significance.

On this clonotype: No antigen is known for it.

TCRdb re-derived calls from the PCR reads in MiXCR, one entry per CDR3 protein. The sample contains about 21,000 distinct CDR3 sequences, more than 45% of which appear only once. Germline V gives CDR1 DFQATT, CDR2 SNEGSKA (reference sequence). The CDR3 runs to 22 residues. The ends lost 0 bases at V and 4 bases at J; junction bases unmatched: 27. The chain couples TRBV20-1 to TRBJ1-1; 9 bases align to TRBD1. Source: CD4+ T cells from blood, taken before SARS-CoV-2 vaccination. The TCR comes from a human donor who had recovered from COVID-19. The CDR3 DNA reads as TGCAGTGCTAGAGATCGGGCAACCGGGACAGGGAGACCGCTAGCGACGGGCACTGAAGCTTTCTTT. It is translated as CSARDRATGTGRPLATGTEAFF.